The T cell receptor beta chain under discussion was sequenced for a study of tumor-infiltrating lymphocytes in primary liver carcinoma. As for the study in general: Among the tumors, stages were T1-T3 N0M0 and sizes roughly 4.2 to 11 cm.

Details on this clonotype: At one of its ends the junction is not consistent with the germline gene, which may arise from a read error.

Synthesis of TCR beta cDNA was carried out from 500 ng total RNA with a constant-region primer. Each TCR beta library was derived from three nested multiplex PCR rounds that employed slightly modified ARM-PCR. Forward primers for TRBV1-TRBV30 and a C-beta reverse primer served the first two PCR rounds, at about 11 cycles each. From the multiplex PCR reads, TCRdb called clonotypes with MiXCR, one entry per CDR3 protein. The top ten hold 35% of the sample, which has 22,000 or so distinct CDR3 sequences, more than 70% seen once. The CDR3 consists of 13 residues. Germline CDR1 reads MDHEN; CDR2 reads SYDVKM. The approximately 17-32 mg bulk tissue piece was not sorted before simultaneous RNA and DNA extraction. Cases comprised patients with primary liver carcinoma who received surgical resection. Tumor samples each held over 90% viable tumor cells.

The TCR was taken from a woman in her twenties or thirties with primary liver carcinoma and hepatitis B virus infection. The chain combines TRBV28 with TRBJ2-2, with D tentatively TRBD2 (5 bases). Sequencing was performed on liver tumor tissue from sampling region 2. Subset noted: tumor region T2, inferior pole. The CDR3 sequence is CASGLSGSGELFF. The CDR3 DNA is TGTGCCAGCGGTTTGAGTGGGAGTGGGGAGCTGTTTTTT.